This T cell receptor beta chain came from a study of CD8 T cells in Susac syndrome. Germline V lookup: CDR1 SGHDN, CDR2 FVKESK. Trimming took 0 bases from V and 0 from J, leaving 11 bases between them. The CDR3 extends over 16 amino acids. Concerning this clonotype itself: Its antigen remains unknown.

Findings and limits, study-wide: When the CD4+ T cell repertoires of patients with Susac syndrome were examined, they did not show any clonal expansion.

TCR beta was sequenced from blood CD8+ and CD4+ T cells. TEMRA cells were FACS-enriched, unlike CD8+ and CD4+ T cells, which were negatively isolated. Reverse transcription of 0.5 to 1 ug RNA was carried out with random hexamers. Amplification of TCR beta CDR3 across 54 Vbeta and 13 Jbeta was performed with immunoSEQ multiplex PCR. MiXCR, applied by TCRdb to the immunoSEQ multiplex PCR reads, yields one record per CDR3 protein. The repertoire consists of some 160,000 distinct CDR3 sequences, with about 94% occurring once and the leading ten covering 0.065% to 0.095%. The sequencing input was CD4+ T cells from PBMCs. The V and J genes are TRBV14 and TRBJ1-2; no clear D gene. The clonotype comes from a human donor with Susac syndrome. The CDR3 region has the DNA TGTGCCAGCAGCCAAGATAAGGGAAGAGCTAACTATGGCTACACCTTC. It encodes CASSQDKGRANYGYTF.